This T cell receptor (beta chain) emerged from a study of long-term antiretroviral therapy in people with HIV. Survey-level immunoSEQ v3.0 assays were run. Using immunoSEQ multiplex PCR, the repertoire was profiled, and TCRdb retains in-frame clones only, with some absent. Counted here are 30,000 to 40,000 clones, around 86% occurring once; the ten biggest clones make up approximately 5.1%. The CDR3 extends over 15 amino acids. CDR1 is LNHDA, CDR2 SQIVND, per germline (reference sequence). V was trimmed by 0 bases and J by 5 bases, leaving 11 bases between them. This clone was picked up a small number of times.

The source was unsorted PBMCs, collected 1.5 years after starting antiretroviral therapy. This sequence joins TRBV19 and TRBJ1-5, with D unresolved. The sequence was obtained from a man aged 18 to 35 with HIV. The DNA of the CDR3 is TGTGCCAGTAGTATAGAAAGCTCTCGGGATCAGCCCCAGCATTTT. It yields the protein CASSIESSRDQPQHF.